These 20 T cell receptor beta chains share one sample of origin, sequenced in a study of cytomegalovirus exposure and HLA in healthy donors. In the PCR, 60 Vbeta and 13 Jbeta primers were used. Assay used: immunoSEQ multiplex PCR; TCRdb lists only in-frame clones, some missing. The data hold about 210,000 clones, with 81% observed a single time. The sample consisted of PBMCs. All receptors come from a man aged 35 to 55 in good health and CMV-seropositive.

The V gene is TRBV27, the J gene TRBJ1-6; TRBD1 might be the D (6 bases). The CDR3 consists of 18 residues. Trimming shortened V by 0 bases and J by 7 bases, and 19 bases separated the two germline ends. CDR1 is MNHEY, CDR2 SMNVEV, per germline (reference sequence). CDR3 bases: TGTGCCAGCAGTTTATCGCACCCCCTCAGGGGTGGGAATTCACCCCTCCACTTT. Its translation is CASSLSHPLRGGNSPLHF.

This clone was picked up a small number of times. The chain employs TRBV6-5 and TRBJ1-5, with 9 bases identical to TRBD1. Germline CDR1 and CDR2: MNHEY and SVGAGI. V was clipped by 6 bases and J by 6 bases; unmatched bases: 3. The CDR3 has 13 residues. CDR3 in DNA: TGTGCCAGCAGCGGGACAGGGCGTCAGCCCCAGCATTTT. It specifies CASSGTGRQPQHF.

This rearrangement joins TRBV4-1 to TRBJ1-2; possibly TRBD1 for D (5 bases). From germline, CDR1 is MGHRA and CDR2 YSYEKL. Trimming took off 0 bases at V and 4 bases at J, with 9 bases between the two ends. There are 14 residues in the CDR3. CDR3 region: CASSQEGEVYGYTF. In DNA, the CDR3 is TGCGCCAGCAGCCAAGAGGGGGAGGTCTATGGCTACACCTTC.

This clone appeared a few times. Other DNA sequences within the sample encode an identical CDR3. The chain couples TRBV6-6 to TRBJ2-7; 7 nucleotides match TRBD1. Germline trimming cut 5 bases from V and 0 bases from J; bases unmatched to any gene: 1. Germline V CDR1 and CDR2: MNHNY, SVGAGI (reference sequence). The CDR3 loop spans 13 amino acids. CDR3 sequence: CASSRQGSYEQYF. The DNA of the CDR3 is TGTGCCAGCAGTCGACAGGGCTCCTACGAGCAGTACTTC.

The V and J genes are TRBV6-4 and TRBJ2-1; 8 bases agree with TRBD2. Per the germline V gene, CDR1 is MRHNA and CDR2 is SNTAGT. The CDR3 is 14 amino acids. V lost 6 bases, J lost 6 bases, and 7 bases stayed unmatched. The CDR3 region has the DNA TGTGCCAGCAGCACCGGACTAGCTGCCAATGAGCAGTTCTTC. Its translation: CASSTGLAANEQFF.

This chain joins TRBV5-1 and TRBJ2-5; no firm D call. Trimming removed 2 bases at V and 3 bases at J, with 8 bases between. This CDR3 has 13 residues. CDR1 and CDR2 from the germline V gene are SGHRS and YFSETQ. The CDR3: CASSLSLKETQYF. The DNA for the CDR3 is TGCGCCAGCAGCTTATCCCTTAAAGAGACCCAGTACTTC.

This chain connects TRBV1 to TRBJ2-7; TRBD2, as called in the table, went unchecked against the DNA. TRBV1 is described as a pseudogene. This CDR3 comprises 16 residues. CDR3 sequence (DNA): TGCACCAGCAGCCACGGACTAGCGGGAGGCGCCTACGAGCAGTACTTC. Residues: CTSSHGLAGGAYEQYF.

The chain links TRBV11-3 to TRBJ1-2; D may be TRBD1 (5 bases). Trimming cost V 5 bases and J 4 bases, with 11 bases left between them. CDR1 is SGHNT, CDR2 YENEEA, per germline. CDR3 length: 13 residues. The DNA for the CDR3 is TGTGCCAGCAGCCCCCAGGGCTTCTATGGCTACACCTTC. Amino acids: CASSPQGFYGYTF.

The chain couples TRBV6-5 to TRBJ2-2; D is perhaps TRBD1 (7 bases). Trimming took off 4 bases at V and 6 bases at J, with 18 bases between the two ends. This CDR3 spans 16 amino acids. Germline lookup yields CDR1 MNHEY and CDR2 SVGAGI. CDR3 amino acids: CASSLLGPRGAGELFF. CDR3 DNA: TGTGCCAGCAGTTTACTGGGGCCCAGGGGGGCCGGGGAGCTGTTTTTT.

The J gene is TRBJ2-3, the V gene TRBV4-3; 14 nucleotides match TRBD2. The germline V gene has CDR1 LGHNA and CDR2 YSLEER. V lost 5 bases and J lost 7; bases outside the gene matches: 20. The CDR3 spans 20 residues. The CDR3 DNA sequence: TGCGCCAGCAGCATTAAGAGGACTAGCGGGAGGAGGGGGGATGGGTATACGCAGTATTTT. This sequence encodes CASSIKRTSGRRGDGYTQYF.

CDR3 nucleotide sequence: TGTGCCAGCAGCCTGCCCTGGACTAGCGGGGGCAATGAGCAGTTCTTC. It codes for CASSLPWTSGGNEQFF. The chain joins TRBV27 to TRBJ2-1; 13 bases are a match to TRBD2. The CDR3 has 16 residues. Per germline, CDR1 MNHEY and CDR2 SMNVEV (reference sequence). Trimming at V came to 6 bases and at J to 6 bases, leaving 8 bases not matched to a gene.

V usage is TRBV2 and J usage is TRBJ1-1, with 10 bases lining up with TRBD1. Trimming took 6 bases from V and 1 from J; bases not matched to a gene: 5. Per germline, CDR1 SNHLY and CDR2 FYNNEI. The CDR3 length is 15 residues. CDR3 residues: CASSARDRGNTEAFF. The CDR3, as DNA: TGTGCCAGCAGCGCCCGGGACAGGGGGAACACTGAAGCTTTCTTT.

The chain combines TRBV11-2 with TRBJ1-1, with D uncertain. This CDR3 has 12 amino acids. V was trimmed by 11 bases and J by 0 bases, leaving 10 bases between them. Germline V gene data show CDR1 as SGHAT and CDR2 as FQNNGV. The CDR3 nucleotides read TGTGCCTCGCAACAGATGAACACTGAAGCTTTCTTT. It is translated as CASQQMNTEAFF.

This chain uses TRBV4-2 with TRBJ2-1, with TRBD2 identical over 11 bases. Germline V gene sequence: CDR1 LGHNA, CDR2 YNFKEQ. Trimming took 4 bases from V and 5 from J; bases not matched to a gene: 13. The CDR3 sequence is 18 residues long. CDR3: CASSPGTSGALANNEQFF. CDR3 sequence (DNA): TGTGCCAGCAGCCCTGGGACTAGCGGAGCACTGGCTAACAATGAGCAGTTCTTC.

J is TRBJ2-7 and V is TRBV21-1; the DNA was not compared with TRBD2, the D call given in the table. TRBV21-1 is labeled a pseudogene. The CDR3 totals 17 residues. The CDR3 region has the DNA TGTGCCAGCAGCGTCGGAATCCCGGGACTAGCGAAGTACGAGCAGTACTTC. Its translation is CASSVGIPGLAKYEQYF.

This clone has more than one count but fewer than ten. The CDR3 is CASSESPVSSYNEQFF. CDR3 coding DNA: TGTGCCAGCAGTGAAAGTCCGGTTAGCTCCTACAATGAGCAGTTCTTC. V gene TRBV2 combines with J gene TRBJ2-1; D unresolved. The CDR3 is 16 residues long. Trimming pared 2 bases from V and 0 bases from J, leaving 11 bases between. Germline CDR1 and CDR2: SNHLY and FYNNEI. Complete variable domain (other parts from reference TRBV2 and TRBJ2-1): EPEVTQTPSHQVTQMGQEVILRCVPISNHLYFYWYRQILGQKVEFLVSFYNNEISEKSEIFDDQFSVERPDGSNFTLKIRSTKLEDSAMYFCASSESPVSSYNEQFFGPGTRLTVL.

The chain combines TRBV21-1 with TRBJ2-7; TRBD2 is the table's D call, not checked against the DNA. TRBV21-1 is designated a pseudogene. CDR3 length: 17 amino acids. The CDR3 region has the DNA TGTGCCAGCAGCAACGGACTAGCGGGAGGGTTCTCCTACGAGCAGTACTTC. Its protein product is CASSNGLAGGFSYEQYF.

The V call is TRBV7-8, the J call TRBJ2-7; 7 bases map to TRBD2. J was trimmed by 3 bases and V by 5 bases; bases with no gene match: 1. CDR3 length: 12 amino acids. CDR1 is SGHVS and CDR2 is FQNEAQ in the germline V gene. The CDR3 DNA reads TGTGCCAGCAGCCGGACTAGCTACGAGCAGTACTTC. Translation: CASSRTSYEQYF.

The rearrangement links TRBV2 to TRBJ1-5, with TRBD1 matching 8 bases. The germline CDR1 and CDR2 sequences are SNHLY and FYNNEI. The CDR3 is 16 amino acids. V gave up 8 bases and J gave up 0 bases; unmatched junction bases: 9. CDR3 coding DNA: TGTGCCAGCGGACAGGGAGGGATTTATAGCAATCAGCCCCAGCATTTT. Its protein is CASGQGGIYSNQPQHF.

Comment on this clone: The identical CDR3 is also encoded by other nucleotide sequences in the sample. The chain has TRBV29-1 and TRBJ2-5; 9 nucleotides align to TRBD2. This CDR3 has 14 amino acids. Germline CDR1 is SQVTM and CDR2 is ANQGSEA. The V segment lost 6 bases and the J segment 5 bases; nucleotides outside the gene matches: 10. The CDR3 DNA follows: TGCAGCGTCGTGGGAGCGGGAGGAGGGGAGACCCAGTACTTC. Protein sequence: CSVVGAGGGETQYF.